The T cell receptor (beta chain) described here comes from a study of T cell responses to AZD1222 COVID-19 vaccine. Germline V gives CDR1 SGDLS, CDR2 YYNGEE. V was clipped by 4 bases and J by 9 bases, with 17 bases between them. The CDR3 contains 14 residues. The data were produced by immunoSEQ multiplex PCR, yet TCRdb's version contains in-frame clones alone and is incomplete. This sample has about 60,000 clones, with over 65% found just once. V is TRBV9 and J is TRBJ2-1; D possibly corresponds to TRBD1 (6 bases). Source: peripheral blood, taken 28 days after the second AZD1222 dose. The receptor comes from an adult who received the AZD1222 COVID-19 vaccine. CDR3 sequence: CASSPTLGAPEQFF. Here the CDR3 DNA reads TGTGCCAGCAGCCCAACCCTGGGGGCTCCTGAGCAGTTCTTC.